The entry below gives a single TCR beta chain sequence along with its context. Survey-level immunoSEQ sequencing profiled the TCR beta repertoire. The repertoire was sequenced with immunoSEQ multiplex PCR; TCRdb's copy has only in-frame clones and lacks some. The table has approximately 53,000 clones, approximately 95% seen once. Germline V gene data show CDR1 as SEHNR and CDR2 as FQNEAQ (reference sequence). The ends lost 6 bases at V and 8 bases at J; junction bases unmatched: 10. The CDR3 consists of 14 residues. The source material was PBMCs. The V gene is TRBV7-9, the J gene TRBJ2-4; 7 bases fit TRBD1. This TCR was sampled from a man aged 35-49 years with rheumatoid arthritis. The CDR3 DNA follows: TGTGCCAGCAGTGACCGACAGGGTTGGGACATTCAGTACTTC. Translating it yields CASSDRQGWDIQYF.